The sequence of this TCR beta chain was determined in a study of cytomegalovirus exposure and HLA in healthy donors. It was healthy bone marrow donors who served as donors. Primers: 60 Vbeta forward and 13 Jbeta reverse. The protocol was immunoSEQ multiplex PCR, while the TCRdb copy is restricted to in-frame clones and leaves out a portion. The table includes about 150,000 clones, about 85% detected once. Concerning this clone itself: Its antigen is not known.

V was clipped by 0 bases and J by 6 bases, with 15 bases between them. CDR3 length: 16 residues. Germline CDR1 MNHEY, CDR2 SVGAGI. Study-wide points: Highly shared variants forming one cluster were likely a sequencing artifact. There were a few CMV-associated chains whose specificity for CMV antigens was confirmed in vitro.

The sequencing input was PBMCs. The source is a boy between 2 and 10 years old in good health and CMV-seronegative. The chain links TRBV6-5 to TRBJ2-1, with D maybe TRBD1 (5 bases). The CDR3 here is CASSYSAHRQGNEQFF. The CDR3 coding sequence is TGTGCCAGCAGTTACTCTGCACATAGGCAGGGCAATGAGCAGTTCTTC.